Here is one TCR beta chain with its context. This clonotype was recorded at least ten times. It lacks a known antigen. The record has no base qualities; no much larger clone is one base away. The ophthalmopathy patients had moderately to severely active disease, with a Clinical Activity Score of 3 or higher, a NOSPECS grade of 4 or higher, and a disease duration of less than 3 months. Patients were excluded if they had other autoimmune diseases, uncontrolled infections, pregnancy or lactation. Clinical symptoms, serum thyroxine, TRAb, thyroid ultrasound and orbital computed tomography were used for diagnosis. Ficoll-Paque density gradient centrifugation was used to isolate PBMCs from 8 to 10 ml of fresh peripheral blood. Total RNA was extracted using Trizol reagent, and RNA quality was checked on an Agilent 2100 Bioanalyzer. For repertoire sequencing, TCR beta CDR3 regions were amplified from RNA transcripts. The first round was an RT-PCR using HTBI primers with the Qiagen OneStep RT-PCR kit, and this first round was followed by a second-round multiplex PCR, then size selection and purification. Libraries were sequenced paired-end with 100 bp reads on an Illumina HiSeq2000. The study's processing was this. SOAPnuke was used for read processing, and reads with adapters, uncalled bases, a mean Phred below 15, or no exact constant-primer or identifier match were discarded. COPE v1.2.5 was used to merge the high-quality paired reads. Clonotypes were defined as unique nucleotide sequences and were aligned to IMGT TRB V, D and J references using MiTCR v1.1. The analysis was limited to V-J combinations with a frequency above 0.0001, which together covered about 99% of the repertoires. For each V-J combination, a TCR clonal expansion and chaos score was defined as F50 clonal expansion divided by the chaos observed in the TCRdist matrix. Features were reduced by Welch's t-statistics and random forest to more than 10 V-J combinations, which fed a naive Bayes classifier. The similarity between thyroid and blood repertoires was quantified using the Morisita-Horn index. TCRdb trimmed the raw reads at Q25, called clones with MiXCR and kept productive beta chains. Every CDR3 protein is listed once, alongside the most common genes and DNA of its rows. The authors' filters were not applied to this entry. The table for this sample lists almost 750,000 distinct CDR3 sequences; roughly 40% of them were counted only once. Clones ranked in the top ten supply around 40% of the sample.

The data are from a study of Graves' ophthalmopathy and Graves' hyperthyroidism (dated by TCRdb to 2016 to 2018). Concerning the study at large: Peripheral blood samples were taken at the time of initial diagnosis, before any treatment was given. The study used signatures of the TCR beta repertoire to tell Graves' ophthalmopathy apart from Graves' hyperthyroidism and to predict which patients would progress to ophthalmopathy. In more than five hyperthyroidism patients, the T-cell repertoires found in thyroid tissue were compared with those found in blood. In total, 135 blood samples were TCR-sequenced: fewer than 50 ophthalmopathy, some 80 hyperthyroidism and 17 hyperthyroidism-to-ophthalmopathy patients. The independent validation cohort included some 19 hyperthyroidism patients plus 17 patients who later progressed from hyperthyroidism to ophthalmopathy. To explore V-J signatures that separate ophthalmopathy from hyperthyroidism, a discovery set of about a hundred patients was enrolled, consisting of 40 to 45 with ophthalmopathy and 55 to 65 with stable hyperthyroidism. Following sampling, methimazole starting at 30 mg daily was administered to hyperthyroidism patients, and high-dose intravenous methylprednisolone was administered to ophthalmopathy patients. Paper-wide results and their limitations: Most of the expanded thyroid clonotypes with a frequency above 0.001 were also detected in blood, and it was suggested that the thyroid immune response may be reflected by blood repertoires. No statistical method was used to predetermine the sample size, and group allocation was not hidden from the investigators. In validation, the model predicted ophthalmopathy progression with less than 71% sensitivity and about 77% specificity; 12 predicted patients were CT-confirmed with GO in a median of about 7.1 months. The 13-signature model separated ophthalmopathy from stable hyperthyroidism with around 90% sensitivity and about 81% specificity in cross-validation, and 80%/75% in the test set.

This clonotype was obtained from an adult man with Graves' ophthalmopathy. Input material: peripheral blood.

The DNA sequence is TGTGCCAGCAGCGGAACCGGGGCCGATGAAAAACTGTTTTTT. This translates into CASSGTGADEKLFF. The chain is made from TRBV9 and TRBJ1-4, and TRBD1 may be the D gene, going by 5 matching bases. V is clipped by 3 bases and J by 6 bases, and the sequence between their germline boundaries is 12 bases long. Including the terminal cysteine and phenylalanine, the CDR3 comprises 14 residues. Only the CDR3 part of the read is kept: 42 bases, read in frame from the first base. CDR1 and CDR2 (SGDLS, YYNGEE) derive from the germline V gene.